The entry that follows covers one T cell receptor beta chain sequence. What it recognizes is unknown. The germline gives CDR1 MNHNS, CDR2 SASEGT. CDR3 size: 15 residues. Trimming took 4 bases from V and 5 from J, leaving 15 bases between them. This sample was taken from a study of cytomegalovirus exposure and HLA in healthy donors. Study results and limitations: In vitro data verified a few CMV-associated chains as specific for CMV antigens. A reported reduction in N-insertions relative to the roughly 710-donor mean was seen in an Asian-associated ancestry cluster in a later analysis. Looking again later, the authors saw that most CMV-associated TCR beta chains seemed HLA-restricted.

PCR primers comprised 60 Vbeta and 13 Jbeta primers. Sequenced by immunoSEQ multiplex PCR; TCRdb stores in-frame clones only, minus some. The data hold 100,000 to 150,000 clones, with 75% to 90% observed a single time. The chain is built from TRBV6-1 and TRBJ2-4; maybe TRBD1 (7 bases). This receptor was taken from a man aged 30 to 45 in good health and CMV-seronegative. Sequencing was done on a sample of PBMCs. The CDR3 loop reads CASSGQQGRQNIQYF. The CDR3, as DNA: TGTGCCAGCAGTGGACAACAGGGGAGGCAAAACATTCAGTACTTC.